Listed below are T cell receptor beta chains from one sample, sequenced in a study of human T cells and chemical hapten exposure. Using its own MiXCR run on the RACE reads, TCRdb lists one record per CDR3 protein. Of tens of thousands of distinct CDR3 sequences in the sample, nearly 7.5% were seen once. Sequencing input: whole blood. These receptors originate from a human donor in good health. Some clones in this sample may be carry-over from other donors' samples. CDR3s include the opening cysteine and the closing phenylalanine or tryptophan. D genes are given only for firm matches. The size entry is marked missing in some rows and otherwise reads once, few, many or a size class.

.	15	TRBV3-1	TRBJ2-1	many	CASSQMSGSANEQFF	TGTGCCAGCAGCCAAATGTCCGGGAGTGCCAATGAGCAGTTCTTC
TRBD2	15	TRBV6-4	TRBJ2-3	medium-sized	CASSQSGGAIDTQYF	TGTGCCAGCAGTCAAAGCGGGGGGGCCATAGATACGCAGTATTTT
TRBD1	15	TRBV7-2	TRBJ2-7	many	CASIPDRGRTYEQYF	TGTGCCAGCATCCCCGACAGGGGTCGAACTTACGAGCAGTACTTC
.	16	TRBV29-1	TRBJ2-1	.	CSVQGWLGRQGNEQFF	TGCAGCGTCCAAGGGTGGCTAGGCCGTCAGGGCAATGAGCAGTTCTTC
.	14	TRBV29-1	TRBJ2-1	many	CSVLGGFEVDEQFF	TGCAGCGTCCTGGGGGGATTTGAGGTCGATGAGCAGTTCTTC
.	12	TRBV29-1	TRBJ2-3	.	CSATGIADTQYF	TGCAGCGCTACAGGGATAGCAGATACGCAGTATTTT
TRBD1	16	TRBV6-5	TRBJ1-1	.	CASSFQFTGGRTEAFF	TGTGCCAGCAGTTTTCAGTTTACAGGGGGCCGGACTGAAGCTTTCTTT
TRBD2	17	TRBV7-9	TRBJ2-3	.	CASSSTLGLAREDTQYF	TGTGCCAGCAGCTCGACCCTTGGACTAGCACGGGAAGATACGCAGTATTTT
.	15	TRBV4-3	TRBJ1-2	many	CASSQDGQSYGGYTF	TGCGCCAGCAGCCAAGATGGGCAGAGCTACGGTGGCTACACCTTC
.	13	TRBV27	TRBJ1-4	few	CASSLFQDEKLFF	TGTGCCAGCAGTTTATTCCAGGATGAAAAACTGTTTTTT
TRBD2	17	TRBV18	TRBJ2-3	.	CASSPGTSGRRSDTQYF	TGTGCCAGCTCACCCGGGACTAGCGGGAGAAGGTCAGATACGCAGTATTTT
.	12	TRBV5-6	TRBJ2-3	.	CASSPTGDTQYF	TGTGCCAGCAGCCCGACAGGAGATACGCAGTATTTT
.	16	TRBV18	TRBJ2-5	.	CASSPPGHPNQETQYF	TGTGCCAGCTCACCACCGGGACACCCGAACCAAGAGACCCAGTACTTC
.	14	TRBV12-3/TRBV12-4	TRBJ2-5	.	CASSHVPYQETQYF	TGTGCCAGCAGCCACGTGCCGTACCAAGAGACCCAGTACTTC
.	12	TRBV19	TRBJ2-7	.	CASSPGTYEQYF	TGTGCCAGTAGTCCAGGAACCTACGAGCAGTACTTC
.	15	TRBV18	TRBJ1-6	many	CASSPQGHGDSPLHF	TGTGCCAGCTCACCCCAGGGCCACGGGGATTCACCCCTCCACTTT
.	13	TRBV15	TRBJ2-3	few	CATSTRFADTQYF	TGTGCCACCAGCACGAGGTTCGCAGATACGCAGTATTTT
.	14	TRBV29-1	TRBJ2-2	many	CSATGSRNTGELFF	TGCAGCGCTACAGGGTCACGGAACACCGGGGAGCTGTTTTTT
.	19	TRBV5-1	TRBJ2-4	few	CASTPYLTGRGRSKNIQYF	TGCGCCAGCACCCCATATTTAACAGGGAGGGGTCGATCCAAAAACATTCAGTACTTC
TRBD2	16	TRBV27	TRBJ2-7	many	CASSAWGLAGNYEQYF	TGTGCCAGCAGTGCATGGGGCCTAGCGGGGAACTACGAGCAGTACTTC
TRBD1	14	TRBV4-1	TRBJ1-2	many	CASSQEPTGVGYTF	TGCGCCAGCAGCCAAGAGCCGACAGGGGTCGGCTACACCTTC
TRBD1	14	TRBV28	TRBJ1-2	.	CASSPPDRRGGDTF	TGTGCCAGCAGTCCTCCGGACAGGCGCGGTGGCGACACCTTC
.	15	TRBV18	TRBJ1-3	.	CASSPWGATGNTIYF	TGTGCCAGCTCACCATGGGGGGCTACTGGAAACACCATATATTTT
TRBD1	14	TRBV6-6	TRBJ1-3	many	CASSRTGAGNTIYF	TGTGCCAGCAGTCGGACAGGGGCTGGAAACACCATATATTTT